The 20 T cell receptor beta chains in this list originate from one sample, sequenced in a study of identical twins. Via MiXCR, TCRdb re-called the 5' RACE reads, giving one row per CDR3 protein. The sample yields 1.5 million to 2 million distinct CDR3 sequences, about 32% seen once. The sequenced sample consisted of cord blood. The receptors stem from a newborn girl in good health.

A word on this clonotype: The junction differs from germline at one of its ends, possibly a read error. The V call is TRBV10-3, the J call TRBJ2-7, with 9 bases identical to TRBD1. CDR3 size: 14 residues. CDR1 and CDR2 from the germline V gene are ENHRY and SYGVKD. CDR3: CAVSGQDRGYEQYF. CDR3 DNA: TGTGCCGTCAGTGGGCAGGACAGGGGCTACGAGCAGTACTTC.

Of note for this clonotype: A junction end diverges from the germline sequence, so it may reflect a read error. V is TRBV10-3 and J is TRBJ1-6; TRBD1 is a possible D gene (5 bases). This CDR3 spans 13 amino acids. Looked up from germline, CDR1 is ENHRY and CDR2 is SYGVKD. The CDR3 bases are TGTGCCTCCCAGGGCCAGGGATGGTCACCCCCCCACTTT. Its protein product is CASQGQGWSPPHF.

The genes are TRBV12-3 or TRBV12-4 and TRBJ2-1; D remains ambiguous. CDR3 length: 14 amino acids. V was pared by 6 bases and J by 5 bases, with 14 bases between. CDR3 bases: TGTGCCAGCAGCCCCGAGGCGGTAAACAATGAGCAGTTCTTC. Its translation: CASSPEAVNNEQFF.

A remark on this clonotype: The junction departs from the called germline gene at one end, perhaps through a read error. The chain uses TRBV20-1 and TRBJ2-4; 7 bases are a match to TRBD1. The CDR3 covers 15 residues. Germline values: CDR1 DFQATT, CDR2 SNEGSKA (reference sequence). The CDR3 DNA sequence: TGCAGTGCTAGACCACAGGGGCTAGCCGAAAACATTCAGTACTTC. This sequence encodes CSARPQGLAENIQYF.

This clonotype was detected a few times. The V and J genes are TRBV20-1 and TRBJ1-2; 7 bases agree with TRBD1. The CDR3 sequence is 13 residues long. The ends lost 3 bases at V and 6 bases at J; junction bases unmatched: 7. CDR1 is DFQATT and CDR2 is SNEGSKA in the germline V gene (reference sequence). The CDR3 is CSARRQGWDGYTF. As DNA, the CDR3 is TGCAGTGCTAGGCGACAGGGTTGGGATGGCTACACCTTC.

The CDR3 is CASILSPGVGNQPQHF. The DNA for the CDR3 is TGTGCCAGCATCCTATCCCCAGGGGTGGGCAATCAGCCCCAGCATTTT. This chain joins TRBV12-3 or TRBV12-4 and TRBJ1-5; D possibly corresponds to TRBD1 (6 bases). The V end lost 7 bases, the J end lost 2 bases, and 18 bases lay between the germline ends. The CDR3 sequence is 16 residues long.

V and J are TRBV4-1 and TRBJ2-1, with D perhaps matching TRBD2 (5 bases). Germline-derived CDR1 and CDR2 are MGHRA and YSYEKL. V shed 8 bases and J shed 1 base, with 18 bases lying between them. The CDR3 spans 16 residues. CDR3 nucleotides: TGCGCCAGCGGCGCGGCGGGTACCCGATCCTACAATGAGCAGTTCTTC. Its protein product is CASGAAGTRSYNEQFF.

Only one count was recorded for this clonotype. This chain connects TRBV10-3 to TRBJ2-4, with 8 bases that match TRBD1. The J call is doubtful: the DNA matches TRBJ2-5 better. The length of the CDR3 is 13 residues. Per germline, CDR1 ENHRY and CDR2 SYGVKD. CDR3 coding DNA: TGTGCCATCAGACCGGGACAGGAAGAGACCCAGTACTTC. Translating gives CAIRPGQEETQYF.

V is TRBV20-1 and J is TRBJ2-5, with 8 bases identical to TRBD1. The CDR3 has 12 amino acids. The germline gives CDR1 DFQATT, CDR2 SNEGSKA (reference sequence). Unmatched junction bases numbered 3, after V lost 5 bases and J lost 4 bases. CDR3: CSAADRGETQYF. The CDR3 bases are TGCAGTGCTGCCGACAGGGGAGAGACCCAGTACTTC.

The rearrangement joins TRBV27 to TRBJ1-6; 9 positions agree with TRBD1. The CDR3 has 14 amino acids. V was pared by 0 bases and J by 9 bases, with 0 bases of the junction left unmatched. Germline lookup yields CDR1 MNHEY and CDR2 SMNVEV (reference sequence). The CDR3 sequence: CASSLSQGASPLHF. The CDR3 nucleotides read TGTGCCAGCAGTTTATCACAGGGGGCTTCACCCCTCCACTTT.

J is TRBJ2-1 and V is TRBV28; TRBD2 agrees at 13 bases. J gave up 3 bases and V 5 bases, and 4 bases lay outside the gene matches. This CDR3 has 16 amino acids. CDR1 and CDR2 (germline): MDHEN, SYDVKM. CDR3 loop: CASSKGLAGDYNEQFF. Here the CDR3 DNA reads TGTGCCAGCAGTAAAGGACTAGCGGGGGACTACAATGAGCAGTTCTTC.

The CDR3 bases are TGTGCCAGCAGCAACAGGGGGGACTACGAGCAGTACTTC. This codes for CASSNRGDYEQYF. V and J are TRBV21-1 and TRBJ2-7; TRBD1 reflects the table's D call only, with no check against the DNA. TRBV21-1 is an annotated pseudogene. The CDR3 is 13 amino acids.

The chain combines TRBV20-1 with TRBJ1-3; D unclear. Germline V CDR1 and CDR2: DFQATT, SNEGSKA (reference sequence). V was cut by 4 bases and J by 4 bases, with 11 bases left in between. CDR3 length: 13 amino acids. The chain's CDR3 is CSANAGLGNTIYF. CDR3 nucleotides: TGCAGTGCTAATGCGGGGTTGGGAAACACCATATATTTT.

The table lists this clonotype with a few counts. CDR3 sequence: CSARSAVSYNSPLHF. CDR3 DNA: TGCAGTGCTAGGTCCGCGGTATCTTACAATTCACCCCTCCACTTT. The chain employs TRBV20-1 and TRBJ1-6; D is unclear. V was pared by 3 bases and J by 7 bases, with 16 bases between. CDR3 length: 15 amino acids. Germline CDR1 DFQATT, CDR2 SNEGSKA (reference sequence).

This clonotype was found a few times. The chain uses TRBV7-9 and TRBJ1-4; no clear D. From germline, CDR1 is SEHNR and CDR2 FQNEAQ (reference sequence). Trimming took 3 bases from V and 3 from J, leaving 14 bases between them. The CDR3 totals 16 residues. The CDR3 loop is CASSFSAEGANEKLFF. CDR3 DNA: TGTGCCAGCAGCTTCTCCGCGGAGGGAGCTAATGAAAAACTGTTTTTT.

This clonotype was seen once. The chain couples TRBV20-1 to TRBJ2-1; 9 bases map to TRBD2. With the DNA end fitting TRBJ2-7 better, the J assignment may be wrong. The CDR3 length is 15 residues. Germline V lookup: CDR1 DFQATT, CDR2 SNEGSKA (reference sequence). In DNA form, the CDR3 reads TGCAGTGCTAGAGATCACACTAGCGGGTACAATGAGCAGTACTTC. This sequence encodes CSARDHTSGYNEQYF.

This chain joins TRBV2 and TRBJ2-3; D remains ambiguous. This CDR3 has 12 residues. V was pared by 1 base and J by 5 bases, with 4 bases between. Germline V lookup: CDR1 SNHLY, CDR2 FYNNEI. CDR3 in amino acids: CASSEGKDTQYF. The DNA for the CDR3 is TGTGCCAGCAGTGAAGGAAAAGATACGCAGTATTTT.

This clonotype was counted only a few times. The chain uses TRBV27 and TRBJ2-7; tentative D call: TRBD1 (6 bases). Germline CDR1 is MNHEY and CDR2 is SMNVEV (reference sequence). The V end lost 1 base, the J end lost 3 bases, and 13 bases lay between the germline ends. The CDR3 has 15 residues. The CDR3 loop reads CASSLWTDGGYEQYF. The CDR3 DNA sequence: TGTGCCAGCAGTTTATGGACAGATGGTGGCTACGAGCAGTACTTC.

CDR3: CASSYSGEFTDTQYF. The DNA of the CDR3 is TGCGCCAGCAGCTACAGCGGGGAATTCACAGATACGCAGTATTTT. The chain uses TRBV5-1 and TRBJ2-3; 7 bases match TRBD2. Trimming removed 3 bases from V and 2 bases from J; junction bases left unmatched: 6. CDR3 length equals 15 residues. Germline V CDR1 and CDR2: SGHRS, YFSETQ.

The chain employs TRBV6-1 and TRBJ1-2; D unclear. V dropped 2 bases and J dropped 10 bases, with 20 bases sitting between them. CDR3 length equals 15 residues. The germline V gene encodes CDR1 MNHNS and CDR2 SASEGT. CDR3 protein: CASSEYERHACPYTF. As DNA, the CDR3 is TGTGCCAGCAGTGAATACGAGAGACATGCCTGTCCCTACACCTTC.